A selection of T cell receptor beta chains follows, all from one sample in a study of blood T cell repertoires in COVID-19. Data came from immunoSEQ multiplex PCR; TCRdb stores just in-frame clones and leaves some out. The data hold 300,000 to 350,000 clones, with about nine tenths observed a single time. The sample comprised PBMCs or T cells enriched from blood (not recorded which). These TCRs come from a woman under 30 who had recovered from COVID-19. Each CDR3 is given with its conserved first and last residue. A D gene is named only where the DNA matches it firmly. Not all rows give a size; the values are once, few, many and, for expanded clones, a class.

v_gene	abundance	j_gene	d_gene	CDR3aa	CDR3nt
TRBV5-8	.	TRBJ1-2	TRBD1	CASSSTGQSYGYTF	TGTGCCAGCAGCTCGACAGGGCAGAGCTATGGCTACACCTTC
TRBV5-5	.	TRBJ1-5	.	CASSLAIYAGNQPQHF	TGTGCCAGCAGCTTGGCTATATATGCTGGCAATCAGCCCCAGCATTTT
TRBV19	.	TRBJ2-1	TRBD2	CASSALAGGLHEQFF	TGTGCCAGTAGTGCCCTAGCGGGGGGGTTACATGAGCAGTTCTTC
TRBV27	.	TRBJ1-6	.	CARREGGDIYSPLHF	TGTGCCAGACGGGAGGGGGGGGACATTTACTCACCCCTCCACTTT
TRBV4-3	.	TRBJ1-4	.	CASSQDPLGASEKLFF	TGCGCCAGCAGCCAAGACCCGTTAGGAGCGAGTGAAAAACTGTTTTTT
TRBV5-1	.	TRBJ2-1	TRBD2	CASSFTSGTSYNEQFF	TGCGCCAGCAGCTTCACTAGCGGGACTTCCTACAATGAGCAGTTCTTC
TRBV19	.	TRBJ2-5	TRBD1	CASSESTVTGAETQYF	TGTGCCAGTAGCGAATCCACTGTGACAGGGGCAGAGACCCAGTACTTC
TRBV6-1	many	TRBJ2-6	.	CASSDSGSYSGANVLTF	TGTGCCAGCAGTGATTCTGGGAGCTACTCTGGGGCCAACGTCCTGACTTTC
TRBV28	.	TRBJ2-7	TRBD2	CASRGGVSVYEQYF	TGTGCCAGCAGGGGAGGGGTCAGCGTCTACGAGCAGTACTTC
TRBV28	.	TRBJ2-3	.	CASRRRYGADTQYF	TGTGCCAGCAGGCGGAGATACGGTGCAGATACGCAGTATTTT
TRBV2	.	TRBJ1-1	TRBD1	CASTRATGGRNTEAFF	TGTGCCAGCACCCGGGCGACAGGGGGTCGGAACACTGAAGCTTTCTTT
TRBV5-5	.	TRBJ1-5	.	CASSLDREGNQPQHF	TGTGCCAGCAGCTTGGACAGGGAAGGAAATCAGCCCCAGCATTTT
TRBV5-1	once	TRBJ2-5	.	CASSHSGVNPKTQYF	TGCGCCAGCAGCCACTCGGGGGTGAACCCCAAGACCCAGTACTTC
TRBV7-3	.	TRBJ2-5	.	CASSSLGGETQYF	TGTGCCAGCAGCTCTTTAGGGGGAGAGACCCAGTACTTC
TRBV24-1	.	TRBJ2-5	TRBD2	CATSDSATSGGAGTQYF	TGTGCCACCAGTGATTCCGCGACTAGCGGGGGCGCCGGGACCCAGTACTTC
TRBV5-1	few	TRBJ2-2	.	CASSLDRDGELFF	TGCGCCAGCAGCTTGGACAGGGACGGGGAGCTGTTTTTT
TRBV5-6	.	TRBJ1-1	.	CASSYRQVMNTEAFF	TGTGCCAGCAGCTACAGACAGGTTATGAACACTGAAGCTTTCTTT
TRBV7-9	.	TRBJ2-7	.	CASSFGPGDSYEQYF	TGTGCCAGCAGCTTCGGCCCAGGGGATTCCTACGAGCAGTACTTC
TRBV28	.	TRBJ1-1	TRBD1	CASSLPTGTEAFF	TGTGCCAGCAGTTTACCGACAGGGACTGAAGCTTTCTTT
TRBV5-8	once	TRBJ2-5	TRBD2	CASSLVWASGGLQETQYF	TGTGCCAGCAGCTTGGTCTGGGCTAGCGGGGGGCTCCAAGAGACCCAGTACTTC
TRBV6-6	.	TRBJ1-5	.	CASGWGENQPQHF	TGTGCCAGCGGATGGGGGGAAAATCAGCCCCAGCATTTT
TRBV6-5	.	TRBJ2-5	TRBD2	CASSSSSGAPETQYF	TGTGCCAGCAGTTCCAGTAGCGGGGCCCCCGAGACCCAGTACTTC
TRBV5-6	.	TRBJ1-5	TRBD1	CASSGGTGKNQPQHF	TGTGCCAGCAGCGGCGGGACAGGGAAGAACCAGCCCCAGCATTTT